The 5 T cell receptor beta chains below come from one sample, sequenced in a study of T-cell reconstitution after alpha-beta-depleted transplantation in children. Using unique molecular identifiers, the investigators prepared the TCRbeta library. In TCRdb, the PCR reads were re-called with MiXCR into one record per CDR3 protein. The sample lists approximately 1,000,000 distinct CDR3 sequences; under 30% were seen once. The sample consisted of PBMCs, mostly from graft donor cells, taken 360 days after TCRalphabeta/CD19-depleted stem cell transplant. These receptors all come from a boy less than two years old who had a stem cell transplant for SCID, so the T cells may come from the graft donor.

At least ten counts were recorded for this clonotype. The V and J genes are TRBV29-1 and TRBJ2-3, with 7 bases fitting TRBD2. Looked up from germline, CDR1 is SQVTM and CDR2 is ANQGSEA. The V segment lost 7 bases and the J segment 2 bases; nucleotides outside the gene matches: 6. The CDR3 sequence is 13 residues long. CDR3 sequence reads: CSAASGTTDTQYF. CDR3 in DNA: TGCAGCGCCGCTAGCGGCACCACAGATACGCAGTATTTT.

The V gene is TRBV3-1, the J gene TRBJ2-7; D gene uncertain. V was pared by 4 bases and J by 6 bases, with 16 bases between. CDR1 is LGHDT, CDR2 YNNKEL, per germline (reference sequence). This CDR3 has 14 residues. Here the CDR3 DNA reads TGTGCCAGCAGCCCTTGGGGTAGGGCCCTCGAGCAGTACTTC. Protein product: CASSPWGRALEQYF.

The rearrangement links TRBV4-1 to TRBJ2-7, with 8 positions matching TRBD2. CDR3 length: 14 amino acids. The ends lost 0 bases at V and 5 bases at J; junction bases unmatched: 3. CDR1 and CDR2 (germline): MGHRA, YSYEKL. The CDR3 loop is CASSQDVGLDEQYF. The CDR3 DNA reads TGCGCCAGCAGCCAAGATGTGGGACTAGACGAGCAGTACTTC.

This clonotype was seen at least ten times. The chain joins TRBV5-1 to TRBJ2-1, with TRBD2 matching 7 bases. This CDR3 spans 16 amino acids. From germline, CDR1 is SGHRS and CDR2 YFSETQ. Trimming took 4 bases from V and 7 from J; bases not matched to a gene: 14. The CDR3, as DNA: TGCGCCAGCAGCCCCCGAGCGGGGCCCCGACCGAATGAGCAGTTCTTC. This encodes CASSPRAGPRPNEQFF.

The V call is TRBV29-1, the J call TRBJ1-1, with 7 bases fitting TRBD1. Per the germline V gene, CDR1 is SQVTM and CDR2 is ANQGSEA. J was trimmed by 4 bases and V by 6 bases; bases with no gene match: 14. The CDR3 extends over 15 amino acids. CDR3 in amino acids: CSVRQGLARGTEAFF. Written as DNA, the CDR3 is TGCAGCGTAAGACAGGGACTTGCGCGGGGCACTGAAGCTTTCTTT. Full variable domain (outside the CDR3, taken from reference TRBV29-1 and TRBJ1-1): SAVISQKPSRDICQRGTSLTIQCQVDSQVTMMFWYRQQPGQSLTLIATANQGSEATYESGFVIDKFPISRPNLTFSTLTVSNMSPEDSSIYLCSVRQGLARGTEAFFGQGTRLTVV.